This T cell receptor beta chain was profiled in a study of beta chain features in type 1 diabetes. In the study overall: The samples had approximately 110 million sorted cells examined in all.

Study-level results: There was a moderate but significant shortening of TCRB CDR3s in all four CD4+ subsets of Type 1 diabetes patients. For patients, the naive, central memory and Treg TCRB repertoires appeared more alike than for healthy donors. VDJ junctions from type 1 diabetes patients carried fewer insertions and larger deletions.

The table lists this clone with a few counts. The antigen is unknown. The investigators reverse transcribed all of the isolated RNA, so they sequenced expressed TCRB transcripts. Using immunoSEQ multiplex PCR, the repertoire was profiled, and TCRdb retains in-frame clones only, with some absent. The sample contains some 700,000 clones, roughly 13% of which appear only once. The CDR3 runs to 14 residues. The V gene end was trimmed by 8 bases and the J gene end by 5 bases; junction bases not matched to a gene: 7. The germline V gene encodes CDR1 WNHNN and CDR2 SYGVQD (reference sequence). Purity (above 98%) was reached by all sorted populations.

Source material: naive CD4+ T cells from blood. The chain employs TRBV10-1 and TRBJ2-7; 12 bases agree with TRBD1. The source of this sequence is a man between 18 and 29 years old with type 1 diabetes. This chain's CDR3 is CASSPGQGAHEQYF. The CDR3 region has the DNA TGCGCCAGCTCTCCGGGACAGGGGGCCCACGAGCAGTACTTC.